The sequence of this T cell receptor (beta chain) was determined in a study of blood T cells in healthy people across ages. A sample-barcoded 5' primer and a J-beta primer mix were used in a second PCR of about 6 to 12 cycles. TCRdb reprocessed the 5' RACE reads with MiXCR, giving one entry per CDR3 protein. This sample has under 2 million distinct CDR3 sequences, with roughly 32% found just once. Study-wide findings and caveats: Donors of long life had a larger count of naive CD4+ cells and greater diversity than aged donors. Diversity estimates drawn from one million T cells were deemed underestimates. Per million T cells, the diversity of TCR beta decreased roughly linearly as age advanced.

Trimming left V 7 bases short and J 6 bases short, with 16 bases between. The CDR3 runs to 14 residues. Germline CDR1 and CDR2: SGHAT and FQNNGV. About this clonotype: What it recognizes is unknown.

The chain carries TRBV11-2 and TRBJ2-1; TRBD2 is a possible D gene (6 bases). The origin of this receptor is a woman under 40 in good health. Sequencing used blood. The CDR3 loop reads CASNPLTRFNEQFF. The CDR3 DNA sequence: TGTGCCAGCAACCCATTGACTAGATTCAATGAGCAGTTCTTC.